This TCR beta chain was documented in a study of cytomegalovirus exposure and HLA in healthy donors. The PCR made use of 60 Vbeta and 13 Jbeta primers. Method: immunoSEQ multiplex PCR; TCRdb's copy keeps in-frame clones and lacks some. In the table there are about 130,000 clones, approximately 69% of which are singletons. Germline V CDR1 and CDR2: SQVTM, ANQGSEA. This CDR3 has 13 amino acids. V shed 7 bases and J shed 4 bases, with 16 bases lying between them. This clone was detected only a few times. This receptor was taken from a man in his forties in good health and CMV-seropositive. The rearrangement uses TRBV29-1 and TRBJ1-2; D may be TRBD1 (6 bases). The specimen was PBMCs. CDR3 sequence reads: CSAYSQGVYGYTF. In DNA, the CDR3 is TGCAGCGCTTACTCACAGGGAGTCTATGGCTACACCTTC.